The subject of this entry is one T cell receptor (beta chain). This PCR relied on a set of 60 Vbeta primers and 13 Jbeta primers. Sequenced by immunoSEQ multiplex PCR; TCRdb stores in-frame clones only, minus some. The repertoire holds some 110,000 clones, with 70% as singletons. The sample originates from a study of cytomegalovirus exposure and HLA in healthy donors. Sequencing was performed on PBMCs. The clonotype comes from a young man in good health and CMV-seropositive.

This chain's CDR3 is CASSPWDRQLFF. The CDR3 nucleotides read TGTGCCAGCAGCCCCTGGGACAGGCAACTGTTTTTT. The rearrangement joins TRBV5-8 to TRBJ1-4; 8 nucleotides line up with TRBD1. Germline-derived CDR1 and CDR2 are SGHTS and YDEGEE. The CDR3 has 12 residues. V shed 4 bases, J shed 12 bases, and the junction held 5 bases outside the gene matches.